This record concerns one T cell receptor beta chain sequence. Measured with immunoSEQ multiplex PCR; TCRdb has only the in-frame clones, and not every one. The sample carries 13,000 to 15,000 clones, 84% recorded once. Germline V gene data show CDR1 as SNHLY and CDR2 as FYNNEI. The CDR3 length is 13 residues. The V end was cut by 4 bases, the J end by 3 bases, with 9 bases between. These data originate in a study of technical replicates of blood from a handful of donors. This receptor was taken from a human donor in good health. Sequenced material: PBMCs. The genes are TRBV2 and TRBJ2-5; no definite D call. This CDR3 is CASSAQEEETQYF. CDR3 nucleotide sequence: TGTGCCAGCAGTGCACAAGAGGAAGAGACCCAGTACTTC.